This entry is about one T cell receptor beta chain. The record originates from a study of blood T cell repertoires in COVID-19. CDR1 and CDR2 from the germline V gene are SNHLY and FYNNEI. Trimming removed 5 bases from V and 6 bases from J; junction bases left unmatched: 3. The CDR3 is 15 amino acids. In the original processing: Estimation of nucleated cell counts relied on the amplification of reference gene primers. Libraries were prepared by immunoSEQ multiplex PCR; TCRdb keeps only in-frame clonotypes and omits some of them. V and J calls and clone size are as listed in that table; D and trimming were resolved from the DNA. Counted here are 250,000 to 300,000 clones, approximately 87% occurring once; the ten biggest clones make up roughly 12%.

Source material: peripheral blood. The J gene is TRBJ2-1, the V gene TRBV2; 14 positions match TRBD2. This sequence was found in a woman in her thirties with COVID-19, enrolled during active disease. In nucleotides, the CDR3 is TGTGCCAGCAGTCGGACTAGCGGGGGGCTCAATGAGCAGTTCTTC. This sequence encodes CASSRTSGGLNEQFF.